A single sample gave rise to the 9 T cell receptor beta chains below, sequenced in a study of T cell responses to AZD1222 COVID-19 vaccine. Using immunoSEQ multiplex PCR, the repertoire was profiled, and TCRdb retains in-frame clones only, with some absent. The sample records approximately 220,000 clones, about 92% being singletons. The sequenced sample was peripheral blood, obtained on day 0 of MenACWY control vaccination. These receptors originate from an adult in good health.

The V call is TRBV27, the J call TRBJ1-1; D might be TRBD1 (5 bases). This CDR3 has 15 amino acids. Germline loops: CDR1 MNHEY, CDR2 SMNVEV (reference sequence). Trimming took 1 base from V and 4 from J, leaving 13 bases between them. The chain's CDR3 is CASSLLGVRSTEAFF. The CDR3, as DNA: TGTGCCAGCAGTTTATTAGGGGTGAGGAGCACTGAAGCTTTCTTT.

The chain couples TRBV29-1 to TRBJ1-4; tentative D call: TRBD1 (6 bases). CDR1 and CDR2 (germline): SQVTM, ANQGSEA. The CDR3 is made up of 13 amino acids. V was trimmed by 7 bases and J by 5 bases, leaving 14 bases between them. The CDR3 coding sequence is TGCAGCGCTGGAGGACAGCAAAATGAAAAACTGTTTTTT. This codes for CSAGGQQNEKLFF.

The rearrangement links TRBV7-9 to TRBJ2-1; D is undetermined. CDR1 and CDR2 (germline): SEHNR, FQNEAQ (reference sequence). V was shortened by 1 base and J by 7 bases, with 8 bases between the two germline ends. The CDR3 is made up of 13 amino acids. The CDR3 region has the DNA TGTGCCAGCAGCTTAGTAAGGATAAATGAGCAGTTCTTC. This codes for CASSLVRINEQFF.

The J gene is TRBJ2-1, the V gene TRBV5-5; 8 bases line up with TRBD1. This CDR3 spans 15 amino acids. V trimming: 3 bases; J trimming: 2 bases; junction bases outside the gene matches: 4. CDR1 and CDR2 (germline): SGHKS, YYEKEE (reference sequence). For the CDR3, the DNA is TGTGCCAGCAGCTCCGACAGGGGCCCCTACAATGAGCAGTTCTTC. Protein product: CASSSDRGPYNEQFF.

The V gene is TRBV12-3 or TRBV12-4, the J gene TRBJ1-2; D is ambiguous. The CDR3 is made up of 13 amino acids. V shed 3 bases and J shed 2 bases, with 7 bases lying between them. CDR3 sequence reads: CASSFRINYGYTF. The DNA for the CDR3 is TGTGCCAGCAGTTTCAGGATAAACTATGGCTACACCTTC.

The chain recombines TRBV30 with TRBJ1-2; D perhaps matches TRBD1 (5 bases). V lost 5 bases to trimming and J lost 0 bases, with 10 bases between them. Germline V lookup: CDR1 GTSNPN, CDR2 SVGIG (reference sequence). This CDR3 is built from 13 residues. CDR3 sequence reads: CAWRDPPNYGYTF. The CDR3 bases are TGTGCCTGGCGGGACCCCCCTAACTATGGCTACACCTTC.

This clone came up once. The same CDR3 also results from other DNA sequences found in this sample. This chain links TRBV30 with TRBJ1-3; unclear D gene. Germline V gene lookup returns CDR1 GTSNPN and CDR2 SVGIG (reference sequence). V was clipped by 3 bases and J by 0 bases, with 9 bases between them. CDR3 length: 14 amino acids. CDR3 sequence: CAWSRGSSGNTIYF. DNA for the CDR3: TGTGCCTGGAGCCGGGGAAGCTCTGGAAACACCATATATTTT.

The chain recombines TRBV25-1 with TRBJ2-1; 8 bases line up with TRBD2. The CDR3 loop spans 16 amino acids. Per the germline V gene, CDR1 is MGHDK and CDR2 is SYGVNS. The V gene end was trimmed by 5 bases and the J gene end by 5 bases; junction bases not matched to a gene: 11. CDR3 in DNA: TGTGCCAGCAGTAAGTCCGGGCGGGGGGACCACAATGAGCAGTTCTTC. The encoded protein is CASSKSGRGDHNEQFF.

This sequence joins TRBV5-5 and TRBJ2-2; TRBD2 matches at 8 bases. The germline V gene encodes CDR1 SGHKS and CDR2 YYEKEE (reference sequence). This CDR3 has 16 amino acids. The V gene end was trimmed by 5 bases and the J gene end by 4 bases; junction bases not matched to a gene: 10. CDR3 sequence reads: CASSPLAGTGTGELFF. CDR3 nucleotides: TGTGCCAGCAGTCCATTAGCGGGAACGGGCACCGGGGAGCTGTTTTTT.